The 18 T cell receptor beta chains given below trace back to one sample, sequenced in a study of T-cell reconstitution after alpha-beta-depleted transplantation in children. Unique molecular identifiers were used to barcode this TCRbeta library. TCRdb independently ran MiXCR on the PCR reads; one entry per CDR3 protein. Of hundreds of thousands of distinct CDR3 sequences listed, 10% to 15% were seen once; the top ten hold 2% to 2.5%. The sample here was PBMCs, mostly from graft donor cells, taken 360 days after TCRalphabeta/CD19-depleted stem cell transplant. The receptor source for this set is a male patient aged 10 to 17 who had a stem cell transplant for acute myeloid leukemia, so the T cells may come from the graft donor.

J is TRBJ2-7 and V is TRBV9, with D tentatively TRBD1 (5 bases). V lost 0 bases and J lost 1, with 8 bases in between. Per germline, CDR1 SGDLS and CDR2 YYNGEE. This CDR3 is 14 amino acids long. The CDR3 region is CASSVVDRSYEQYF. The CDR3 DNA is TGTGCCAGCAGCGTAGTCGACAGATCCTACGAGCAGTACTTC.

This clonotype was found a few times. V usage is TRBV9 and J usage is TRBJ2-7; 8 bases line up with TRBD2. Unmatched junction bases numbered 10, after V lost 3 bases and J lost 5 bases. This CDR3 spans 15 amino acids. Per germline, CDR1 SGDLS and CDR2 YYNGEE. For the CDR3, the DNA is TGTGCCAGCAGCGCAAGGTCCGGGACTAGTGACGAGCAGTACTTC. Protein product: CASSARSGTSDEQYF.

The rearrangement joins TRBV6-1 to TRBJ2-1; 13 bases fit TRBD2. Germline CDR1 MNHNS, CDR2 SASEGT. The CDR3 runs to 14 residues. The J segment lost 4 bases and the V segment lost 10 bases, leaving 4 bases of the junction unmatched. CDR3 bases: TGTGCCACGCTGGGACTAGCGGGGTACAATGAGCAGTTCTTC. Encoded protein: CATLGLAGYNEQFF.

V usage is TRBV5-4 and J usage is TRBJ2-5; 8 bases match TRBD2. CDR3 length: 16 residues. Germline CDR1 is SGHNT and CDR2 is YYREEE (reference sequence). The J segment lost 3 bases and the V segment lost 2 bases, leaving 9 bases of the junction unmatched. The CDR3 region is CASSFGVGLAEETQYF. CDR3 DNA sequence: TGTGCCAGCAGCTTTGGTGTAGGACTAGCCGAAGAGACCCAGTACTTC. The variable domain in full, with the rest retrieved from reference TRBV5-4 and TRBJ2-5, is ETGVTQSPTHLIKTRGQQVTLRCSSQSGHNTVSWYQQALGQGPQFIFQYYREEENGRGNFPPRFSGLQFPNYSSELNVNALELDDSALYLCASSFGVGLAEETQYFGPGTRLLVL.

This clonotype was observed at least ten times. The chain uses TRBV12-3 or TRBV12-4 and TRBJ2-1; 8 bases are a match to TRBD1. The CDR3 is 16 residues long. V shed 5 bases, J shed 6 bases, and the junction held 12 bases outside the gene matches. The CDR3 DNA follows: TGTGCCAGCAGTCACAGGGGTGGACAGGGTTTCAATGAGCAGTTCTTC. This translates into CASSHRGGQGFNEQFF.

The V call is TRBV30, the J call TRBJ2-7; D is unclear. Trimming stripped 3 bases from V and 5 bases from J, with 26 bases between. From germline, CDR1 is GTSNPN and CDR2 SVGIG (reference sequence). This CDR3 region has 17 residues. The CDR3 bases are TGTGCCTGGAGGTTCTCAAAAAACCATCCGGGCAGCCACGAGCAGTACTTC. The encoded protein is CAWRFSKNHPGSHEQYF.

This clonotype occurred many times. The V gene is TRBV25-1, the J gene TRBJ2-1; 9 nucleotides line up with TRBD2. The CDR3 is 15 residues long. CDR1 is MGHDK, CDR2 SYGVNS, per germline. J gave up 6 bases and V 6 bases, and 9 bases lay outside the gene matches. CDR3 coding DNA: TGTGCCAGCAGATCAGCGGGAGGCGGGTGCAATGAGCAGTTCTTC. Protein product: CASRSAGGGCNEQFF.

This chain connects TRBV6-4 to TRBJ2-2; 8 bases line up with TRBD2. This CDR3 is 14 amino acids long. Germline assignment: CDR1 MRHNA and CDR2 SNTAGT. V lost 4 bases and J lost 6; bases outside the gene matches: 4. This chain's CDR3 is CASSGLAWAGELFF. The CDR3, as DNA: TGTGCCAGCAGTGGACTAGCGTGGGCCGGGGAGCTGTTTTTT.

This clonotype was seen more than once but under ten times. The rearrangement joins TRBV7-8 to TRBJ2-3; D may be TRBD2 (6 bases). CDR3 length: 16 amino acids. Germline V CDR1 and CDR2: SGHVS, FQNEAQ. Deletions cut 3 bases from V and 2 bases from J, with 15 bases between. CDR3 in amino acids: CASSFRDLIITDTQYF. The CDR3, as DNA: TGTGCCAGCAGCTTCCGGGACTTGATAATCACAGATACGCAGTATTTT.

This clonotype was found a few times. V is TRBV13 and J is TRBJ1-2, with unresolved D. Trimming took 2 bases from V and 4 from J, leaving 14 bases between them. Germline assignment: CDR1 PRHDT and CDR2 FYEKMQ (reference sequence). This CDR3 is built from 15 residues. CDR3 residues: CASSLQWEGFYGYTF. DNA of the CDR3: TGTGCCAGCAGCTTACAATGGGAGGGATTCTATGGCTACACCTTC. The full variable domain, rest sourced from reference TRBV13 and TRBJ1-2, is AAGVIQSPRHLIKEKRETATLKCYPIPRHDTVYWYQQGPGQDPQFLISFYEKMQSDKGSIPDRFSAQQFSDYHSELNMSSLELGDSALYFCASSLQWEGFYGYTFGSGTRLTVV.

CDR3 sequence: CASSAISPSVGANSPLHF. In DNA, the CDR3 is TGCGCCAGCAGCGCAATTTCCCCGAGCGTTGGGGCTAATTCACCCCTCCACTTT. The chain combines TRBV4-3 with TRBJ1-6; TRBD1 might be the D (5 bases). CDR1 LGHNA and CDR2 YSLEER come from the germline V gene. V shed 5 bases and J shed 6 bases, with 23 bases lying between them. The CDR3 has 18 residues.

The J gene is TRBJ2-7, the V gene TRBV7-3; 7 bases agree with TRBD2. Unmatched junction bases numbered 7, after V lost 6 bases and J lost 2 bases. The V gene's germline CDR1 is SGHTA and CDR2 FQGTGA. CDR3 length: 14 amino acids. The CDR3 nucleotides read TGTGCCAGCAGTCCCAGCGGGATGGCCTACGAGCAGTACTTC. This encodes CASSPSGMAYEQYF. Using reference TRBV7-3 and TRBJ2-7 for the parts outside the CDR3, the full variable domain is GAGVSQTPSNKVTEKGKYVELRCDPISGHTALYWYRQSLGQGPEFLIYFQGTGAADDSGLPNDRFFAVRPEGSVSTLKIQRTERGDSAVYLCASSPSGMAYEQYFGPGTRLTVT.

The CDR3: CASSLDLASGRTDTQYF. CDR3 DNA sequence: TGTGCCAGCAGCTTAGATTTGGCTAGCGGGAGGACAGATACGCAGTATTTT. This rearrangement joins TRBV11-2 to TRBJ2-3, with 11 bases identical to TRBD2. CDR1 is SGHAT and CDR2 is FQNNGV in the germline V gene. Losses at the gene ends were 0 bases for V and 3 bases for J; bases not matched to a gene: 5. The CDR3 has 17 residues. Based on the CDR3 plus reference TRBV11-2 and TRBJ2-3, the full variable domain is EAGVAQSPRYKIIEKRQSVAFWCNPISGHATLYWYQQILGQGPKLLIQFQNNGVVDDSQLPKDRFSAERLKGVDSTLKIQPAKLEDSAVYLCASSLDLASGRTDTQYFGPGTRLTVL.

This clonotype has only a few counts. CDR3 sequence reads: CASSTAGTRKGEQFF. CDR3 nucleotide sequence: TGTGCCAGCTCAACAGCCGGGACCCGGAAAGGTGAGCAGTTCTTC. This chain joins TRBV18 and TRBJ2-1; D possibly uses TRBD1 or TRBD2 (5 bases each). V was cut by 5 bases and J by 9 bases, with 20 bases left in between. This CDR3 has 15 amino acids. Germline V gene data show CDR1 as KGHSH and CDR2 as LQKENI.

The table lists this clonotype with many counts. The chain recombines TRBV28 with TRBJ2-7, with D possibly called TRBD1 or TRBD2 (5 bases each). Germline values: CDR1 MDHEN, CDR2 SYDVKM. Trimming took 4 bases from V and 5 from J, leaving 30 bases between them. The CDR3 has 19 amino acids. The CDR3 spells CASSSHLLSRDGLPNEQYF. CDR3 DNA: TGTGCCAGCAGTTCACACCTCTTGTCCCGGGACGGCCTTCCCAACGAGCAGTACTTC.

The chain carries TRBV20-1 and TRBJ2-2; 7 bases fit TRBD2. The CDR3 sequence is 14 residues long. Germline-derived CDR1 and CDR2 are DFQATT and SNEGSKA (reference sequence). V lost 3 bases, J lost 4 bases, and 5 bases stayed unmatched. The CDR3 loop is CSARLLAVTGELFF. The CDR3 bases are TGCAGTGCTAGGTTGCTAGCGGTCACCGGGGAGCTGTTTTTT.

The CDR3 nucleotides read TGTGCCAGCAGCGTGGGAGGGGTCTACGAGCAGTACTTC. Translating gives CASSVGGVYEQYF. V is TRBV9 and J is TRBJ2-7; 7 bases align to TRBD2. CDR3 length equals 13 residues. Germline V gene sequence: CDR1 SGDLS, CDR2 YYNGEE. The V gene end was trimmed by 2 bases and the J gene end by 3 bases; junction bases not matched to a gene: 2.

This clonotype was counted only a few times. The rearrangement uses TRBV20-1 and TRBJ2-2, with D possibly being TRBD2 (5 bases). Germline V gene data show CDR1 as DFQATT and CDR2 as SNEGSKA (reference sequence). V shed 1 base and J shed 2 bases, with 8 bases lying between them. There are 14 residues in the CDR3. DNA for the CDR3: TGCAGTGCTAGAGCCCGGGGTAACACCGGGGAGCTGTTTTTT. It codes for CSARARGNTGELFF.